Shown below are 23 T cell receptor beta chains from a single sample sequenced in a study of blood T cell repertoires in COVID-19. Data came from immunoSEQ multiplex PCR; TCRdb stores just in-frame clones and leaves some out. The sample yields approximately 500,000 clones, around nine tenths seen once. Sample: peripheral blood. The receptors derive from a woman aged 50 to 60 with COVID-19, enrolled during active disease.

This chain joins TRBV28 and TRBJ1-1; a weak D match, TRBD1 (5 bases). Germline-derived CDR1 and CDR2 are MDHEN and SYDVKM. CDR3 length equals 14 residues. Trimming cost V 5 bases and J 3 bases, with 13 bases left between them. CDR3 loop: CASSRTRLYTEAFF. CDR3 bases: TGTGCCAGCAGTAGGACAAGACTTTACACTGAAGCTTTCTTT. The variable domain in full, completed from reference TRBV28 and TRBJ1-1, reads DVKVTQSSRYLVKRTGEKVFLECVQDMDHENMFWYRQDPGLGLRLIYFSYDVKMKEKGDIPEGYSVSREKKERFSLILESASTNQTSMYLCASSRTRLYTEAFFGQGTRLTVV.

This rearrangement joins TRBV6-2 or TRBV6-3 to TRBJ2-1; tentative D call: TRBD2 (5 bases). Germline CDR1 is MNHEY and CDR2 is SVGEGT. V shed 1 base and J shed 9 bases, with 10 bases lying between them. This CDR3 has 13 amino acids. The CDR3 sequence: CASSYYSGGEQFF. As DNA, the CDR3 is TGTGCCAGCAGTTACTACAGCGGAGGTGAGCAGTTCTTC.

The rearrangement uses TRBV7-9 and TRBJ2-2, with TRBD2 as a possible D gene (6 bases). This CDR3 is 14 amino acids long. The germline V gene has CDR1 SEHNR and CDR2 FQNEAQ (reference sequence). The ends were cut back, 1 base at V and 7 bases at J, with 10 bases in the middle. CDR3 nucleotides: TGTGCCAGCAGCTTAGGACTAGAAGTCGGGGAGCTGTTTTTT. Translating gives CASSLGLEVGELFF.

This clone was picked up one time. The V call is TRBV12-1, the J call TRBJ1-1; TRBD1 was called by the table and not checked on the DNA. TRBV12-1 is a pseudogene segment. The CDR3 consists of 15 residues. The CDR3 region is CASSFRDRDNPEAFF. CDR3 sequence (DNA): TGTGCCAGCAGCTTCCGGGACAGGGATAATCCTGAAGCTTTCTTT.

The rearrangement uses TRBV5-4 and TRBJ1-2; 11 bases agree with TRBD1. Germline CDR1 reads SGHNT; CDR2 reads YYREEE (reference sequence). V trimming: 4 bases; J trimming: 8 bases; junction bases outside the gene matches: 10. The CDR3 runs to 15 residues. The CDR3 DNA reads TGTGCCAGCAGCCATCCGGACAGGGGGCGGCAAGGCTACACCTTC. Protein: CASSHPDRGRQGYTF.

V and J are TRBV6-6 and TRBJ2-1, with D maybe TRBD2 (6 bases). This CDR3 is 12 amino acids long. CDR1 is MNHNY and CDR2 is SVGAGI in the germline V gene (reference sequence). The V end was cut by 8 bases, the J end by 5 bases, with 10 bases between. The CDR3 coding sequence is TGTGCCAGCGATGGAGGGAACAATGAGCAGTTCTTC. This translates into CASDGGNNEQFF.

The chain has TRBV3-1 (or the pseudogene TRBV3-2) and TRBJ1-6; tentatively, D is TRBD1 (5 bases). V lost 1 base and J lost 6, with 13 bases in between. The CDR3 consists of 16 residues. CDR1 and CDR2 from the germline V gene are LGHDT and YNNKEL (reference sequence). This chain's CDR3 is CASSQGASGGNSPLHF. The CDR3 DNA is TGTGCCAGCAGCCAAGGGGCCTCCGGGGGTAATTCACCCCTCCACTTT.

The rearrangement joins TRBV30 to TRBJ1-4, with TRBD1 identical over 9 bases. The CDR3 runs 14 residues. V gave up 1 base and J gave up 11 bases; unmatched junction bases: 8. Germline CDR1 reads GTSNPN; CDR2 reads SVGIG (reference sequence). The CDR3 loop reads CAWSGGTGTGKLFF. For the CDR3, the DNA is TGTGCCTGGAGTGGCGGGACAGGGACGGGGAAACTGTTTTTT.

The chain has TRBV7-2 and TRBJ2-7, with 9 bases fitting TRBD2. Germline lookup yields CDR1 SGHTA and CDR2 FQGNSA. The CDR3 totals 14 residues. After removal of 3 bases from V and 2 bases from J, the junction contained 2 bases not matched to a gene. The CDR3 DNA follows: TGTGCCAGCAGCTTGGGACTAGCAGCCTACGAGCAGTACTTC. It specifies CASSLGLAAYEQYF. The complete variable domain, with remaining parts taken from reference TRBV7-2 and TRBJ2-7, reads GAGVSQSPSNKVTEKGKDVELRCDPISGHTALYWYRQSLGQGLEFLIYFQGNSAPDKSGLPSDRFSAERTGGSVSTLTIQRTQQEDSAVYLCASSLGLAAYEQYFGPGTRLTVT.

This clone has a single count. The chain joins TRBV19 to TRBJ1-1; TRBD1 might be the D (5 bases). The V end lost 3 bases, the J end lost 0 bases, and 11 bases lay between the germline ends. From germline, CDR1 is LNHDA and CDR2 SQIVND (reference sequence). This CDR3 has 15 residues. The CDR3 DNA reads TGTGCCAGTAGTATGAGGGACTTTATGAACACTGAAGCTTTCTTT. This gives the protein CASSMRDFMNTEAFF.

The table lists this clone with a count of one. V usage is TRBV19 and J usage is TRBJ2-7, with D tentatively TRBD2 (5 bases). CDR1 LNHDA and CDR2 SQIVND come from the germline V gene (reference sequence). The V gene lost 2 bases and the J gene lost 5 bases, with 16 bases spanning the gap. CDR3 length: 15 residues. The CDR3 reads CASSIPTAGPDEQYF. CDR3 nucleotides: TGTGCCAGTAGTATACCCACCGCGGGTCCCGACGAGCAGTACTTC.

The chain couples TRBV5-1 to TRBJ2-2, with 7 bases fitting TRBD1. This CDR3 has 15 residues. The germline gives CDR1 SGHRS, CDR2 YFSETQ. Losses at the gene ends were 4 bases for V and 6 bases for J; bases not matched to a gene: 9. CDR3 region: CASSRHGQGAGELFF. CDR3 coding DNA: TGCGCCAGCAGCCGTCATGGCCAGGGGGCCGGGGAGCTGTTTTTT.

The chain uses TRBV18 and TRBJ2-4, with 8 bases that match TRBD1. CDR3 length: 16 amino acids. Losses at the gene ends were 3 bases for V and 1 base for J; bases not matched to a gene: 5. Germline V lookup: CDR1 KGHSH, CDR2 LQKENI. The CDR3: CASSPGQGGAKNIQYF. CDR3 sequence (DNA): TGTGCCAGCTCACCCGGACAGGGCGGTGCCAAAAACATTCAGTACTTC.

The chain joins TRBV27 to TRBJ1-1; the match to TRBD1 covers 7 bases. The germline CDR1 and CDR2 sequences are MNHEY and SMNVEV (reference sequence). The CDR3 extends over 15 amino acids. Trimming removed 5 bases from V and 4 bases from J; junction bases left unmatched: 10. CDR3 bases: TGTGCCAGCAGTCAAGTATTCAGGGGGGCCACTGAAGCTTTCTTT. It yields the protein CASSQVFRGATEAFF.

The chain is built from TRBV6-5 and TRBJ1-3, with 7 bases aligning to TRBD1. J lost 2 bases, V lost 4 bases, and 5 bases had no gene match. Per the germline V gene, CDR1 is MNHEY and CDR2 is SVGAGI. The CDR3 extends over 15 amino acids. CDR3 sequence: CASSSDREAGNTIYF. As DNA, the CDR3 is TGTGCCAGCAGTTCCGACAGGGAAGCTGGAAACACCATATATTTT.

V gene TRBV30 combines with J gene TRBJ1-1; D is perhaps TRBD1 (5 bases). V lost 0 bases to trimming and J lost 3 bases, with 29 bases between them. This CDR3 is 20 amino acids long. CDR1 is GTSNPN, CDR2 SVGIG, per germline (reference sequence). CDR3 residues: CAWSVRLGAWGLASDTEAFF. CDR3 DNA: TGTGCCTGGAGTGTACGATTAGGGGCTTGGGGCCTCGCCTCCGACACTGAAGCTTTCTTT.

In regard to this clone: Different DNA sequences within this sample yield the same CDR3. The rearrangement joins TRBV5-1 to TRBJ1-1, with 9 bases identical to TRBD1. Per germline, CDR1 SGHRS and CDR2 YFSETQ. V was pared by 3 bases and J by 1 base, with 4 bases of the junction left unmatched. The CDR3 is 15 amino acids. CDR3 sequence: CASSSLTGGNTEAFF. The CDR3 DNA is TGCGCCAGCAGCTCGTTGACAGGGGGGAACACTGAAGCTTTCTTT.

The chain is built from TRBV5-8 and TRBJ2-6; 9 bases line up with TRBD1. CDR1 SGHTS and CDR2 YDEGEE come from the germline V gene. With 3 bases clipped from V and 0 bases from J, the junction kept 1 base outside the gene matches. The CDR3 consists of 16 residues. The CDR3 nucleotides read TGTGCCAGCAGCTCGGGACAGGGCTCTGGGGCCAACGTCCTGACTTTC. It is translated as CASSSGQGSGANVLTF.

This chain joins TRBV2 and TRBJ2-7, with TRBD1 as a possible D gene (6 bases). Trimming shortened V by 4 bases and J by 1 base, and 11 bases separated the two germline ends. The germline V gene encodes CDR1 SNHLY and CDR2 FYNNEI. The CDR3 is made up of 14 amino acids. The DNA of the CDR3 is TGTGCCAGCAGTGTGAACAGGGCGTCCTACGAGCAGTACTTC. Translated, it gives CASSVNRASYEQYF.

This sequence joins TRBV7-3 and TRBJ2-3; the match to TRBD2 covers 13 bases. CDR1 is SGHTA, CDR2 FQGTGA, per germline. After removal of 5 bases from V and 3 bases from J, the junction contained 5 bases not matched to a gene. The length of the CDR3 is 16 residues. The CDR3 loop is CASSRGTSGVTDTQYF. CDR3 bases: TGTGCCAGCAGCCGCGGGACTAGCGGGGTAACAGATACGCAGTATTTT.

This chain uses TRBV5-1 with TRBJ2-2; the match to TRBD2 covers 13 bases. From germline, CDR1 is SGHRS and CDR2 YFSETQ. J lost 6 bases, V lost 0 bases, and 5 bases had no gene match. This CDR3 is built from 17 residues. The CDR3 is CASSLALTSGGAGELFF. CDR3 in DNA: TGCGCCAGCAGCTTGGCCCTCACTAGCGGGGGGGCCGGGGAGCTGTTTTTT. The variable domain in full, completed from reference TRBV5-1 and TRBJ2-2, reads KAGVTQTPRYLIKTRGQQVTLSCSPISGHRSVSWYQQTPGQGLQFLFEYFSETQRNKGNFPGRFSGRQFSNSRSEMNVSTLELGDSALYLCASSLALTSGGAGELFFGEGSRLTVL.

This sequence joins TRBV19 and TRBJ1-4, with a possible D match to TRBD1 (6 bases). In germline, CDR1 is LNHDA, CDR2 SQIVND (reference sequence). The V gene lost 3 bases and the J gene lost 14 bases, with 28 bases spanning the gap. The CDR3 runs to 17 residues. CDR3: CASSMSGTTGSRERLFF. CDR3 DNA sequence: TGTGCCAGTAGTATGTCTGGGACCACAGGGTCGCGGGAGAGGCTGTTTTTT.

For the CDR3, the DNA is TGTGCCAGCAGCCAGGGCGTCAGCTCTGGAAACACCATATATTTT. Protein sequence: CASSQGVSSGNTIYF. J is TRBJ1-3 and V is TRBV9, with D possibly matching TRBD1 (5 bases). This CDR3 has 15 amino acids. V lost 4 bases to trimming and J lost 0 bases, with 11 bases between them. Germline V gene data show CDR1 as SGDLS and CDR2 as YYNGEE.